This T cell receptor beta chain derives from a study of blood T cell repertoires in COVID-19. Across the whole study: COVID-19 samples collected from the United States, Italy and Spain covered acute and convalescent phases. The cDNA or gDNA used as material had been derived from T cells, B-cell-depleted T cells, or PBMCs.

Repertoires were generated with immunoSEQ multiplex PCR, while TCRdb's copy carries only in-frame clones and drops some. The sample has about 75,000 clones; about 90% are singletons. Unmatched junction bases numbered 13, after V lost 4 bases and J lost 8 bases. The CDR3 extends over 16 amino acids. Germline values: CDR1 ENHRY, CDR2 SYGVKD. The sequenced sample consisted of peripheral blood. V is TRBV10-3 and J is TRBJ2-1, with 8 bases fitting TRBD2. This TCR came from a human donor in a cohort sampled during active COVID-19. The CDR3 coding sequence is TGTGCCATCAGTGGAGTGGGCGGGGGGCTAGGGGATGAGCAGTTCTTC. Its protein is CAISGVGGGLGDEQFF.